This entry describes one TCR beta chain. In the original workflow: Reference gene primer amplification in the assay estimated nucleated cell counts. The data were produced by immunoSEQ multiplex PCR, yet TCRdb's version contains in-frame clones alone and is incomplete. The V and J calls and clone size are taken from that table; D and trimming were inferred from the DNA. The table records around 290,000 clones, around nine tenths of them present only once. V was shortened by 0 bases and J by 0 bases, with 8 bases between the two germline ends. CDR3 length: 15 amino acids. The germline V gene encodes CDR1 LNHDA and CDR2 SQIVND (reference sequence). These data originate in a study of blood T cell repertoires in COVID-19. Study overall: Sites in the United States, Italy and Spain provided acute and convalescent COVID-19 samples. Nucleic acid was either cDNA or gDNA, and it came from T cells, B-cell-depleted T cells, or PBMCs.

The TCR comes from a woman under 40 who had recovered from COVID-19. Sequenced: PBMCs or T cells enriched from blood (not recorded which). The chain joins TRBV19 to TRBJ1-1; the D is unclear. CDR3 bases: TGTGCCAGTAGTATAGATCGCAGGTTGAACACTGAAGCTTTCTTT. Its translation is CASSIDRRLNTEAFF.